The 31 T cell receptor beta chains given below trace back to one sample, sequenced in a study of siplizumab effects on memory and regulatory T cells. Sequenced by immunoSEQ multiplex PCR; TCRdb stores in-frame clones only, minus some. The data show over 70,000 clones, about 90% seen once. Specimen: CD4+ T cells sorted from blood. The receptors here all came from a human donor in good health.

This chain uses TRBV11-3 with TRBJ2-3, with TRBD1 as a possible D gene (6 bases). The germline gives CDR1 SGHNT, CDR2 YENEEA. The V gene lost 0 bases and the J gene lost 3 bases, with 13 bases spanning the gap. The CDR3 totals 16 residues. For the CDR3, the DNA is TGTGCCAGCAGCTTAGATGTGGCAGGGGTTACAGATACGCAGTATTTT. Amino acid sequence: CASSLDVAGVTDTQYF.

This clone is a singleton in its sample. This chain joins TRBV7-9 and TRBJ1-4; D not certain. The CDR3 is 12 residues long. V gave up 1 base and J gave up 7 bases, with 4 bases separating them. Looked up from germline, CDR1 is SEHNR and CDR2 is FQNEAQ (reference sequence). In DNA, the CDR3 is TGTGCCAGCAGCTTAGGTGTTGAAAAACTGTTTTTT. Amino acids: CASSLGVEKLFF. Looking up the rest from reference TRBV7-9 and TRBJ1-4 gives the full variable domain: DTGVSQNPRHKITKRGQNVTFRCDPISEHNRLYWYRQTLGQGPEFLTYFQNEAQLEKSRLLSDRFSAERPKGSFSTLEIQRTEQGDSAMYLCASSLGVEKLFFGSGTQLSVL.

This chain joins TRBV5-5 and TRBJ1-1; a possible D gene is TRBD1 (5 bases). The CDR3 runs 13 residues. V was pared by 7 bases and J by 4 bases, with 14 bases between. Looked up from germline, CDR1 is SGHKS and CDR2 is YYEKEE (reference sequence). The CDR3 reads CASLRGVSTEAFF. CDR3 DNA sequence: TGTGCCAGCCTTCGGGGGGTGAGCACTGAAGCTTTCTTT.

The chain joins TRBV19 to TRBJ2-5; weak D call: TRBD2 (6 bases). CDR3 length equals 16 residues. The germline V and J ends were trimmed by 6 bases and 5 bases, with 22 bases remaining between them. Germline V gene data show CDR1 as LNHDA and CDR2 as SQIVND (reference sequence). The CDR3 sequence: CASSEGRRGLRETQYF. The CDR3 coding sequence is TGTGCCAGTAGCGAGGGGCGGCGGGGCCTTCGGGAGACCCAGTACTTC. Supplemented by reference TRBV19 and TRBJ2-5, the full variable domain reads DGGITQSPKYLFRKEGQNVTLSCEQNLNHDAMYWYRQDPGQGLRLIYYSQIVNDFQKGDIAEGYSVSREKKESFPLTVTSAQKNPTAFYLCASSEGRRGLRETQYFGPGTRLLVL.

The rearrangement links TRBV5-1 to TRBJ1-1; the D is unclear. Germline CDR1 reads SGHRS; CDR2 reads YFSETQ. V shed 6 bases and J shed 2 bases, with 14 bases lying between them. This CDR3 comprises 14 residues. CDR3 nucleotides: TGCGCCAGCACCGGAATGAGCCCTAACACTGAAGCTTTCTTT. Translating it yields CASTGMSPNTEAFF.

The chain carries TRBV7-2 and TRBJ1-5, with TRBD1 as a possible D gene (6 bases). The CDR3 has 15 residues. Germline V lookup: CDR1 SGHTA, CDR2 FQGNSA. The germline V and J ends were trimmed by 1 base and 6 bases, with 13 bases remaining between them. CDR3 bases: TGTGCCAGCAGCTTAGGGCTGGGGGCGGTTCAGCCCCAGCATTTT. This codes for CASSLGLGAVQPQHF.

This clone has just a few counts. The rearrangement links TRBV28 to TRBJ1-5; D not certain. Germline CDR1 MDHEN, CDR2 SYDVKM. The CDR3 runs to 11 residues. Trimming shortened V by 5 bases and J by 7 bases, and 6 bases separated the two germline ends. CDR3 DNA: TGTGCCAGCAGTCTGAGGCAGCCCCAGCATTTT. Translating it yields CASSLRQPQHF.

This chain joins TRBV18 and TRBJ1-5, with 10 bases fitting TRBD1. The V gene end was trimmed by 3 bases and the J gene end by 5 bases; junction bases not matched to a gene: 4. There are 15 residues in the CDR3. Looked up from germline, CDR1 is KGHSH and CDR2 is LQKENI. CDR3 in amino acids: CASSPRQGADQPQHF. CDR3 coding DNA: TGTGCCAGCTCACCTCGACAGGGGGCCGATCAGCCCCAGCATTTT.

The chain employs TRBV29-1 and TRBJ2-5, with D unresolved. With 6 bases removed from V and 0 bases from J, the gap between germline ends came to 8 bases. The length of the CDR3 is 12 residues. CDR1 is SQVTM and CDR2 is ANQGSEA in the germline V gene. The CDR3 DNA reads TGCAGCGTGAGGTGGTACCAAGAGACCCAGTACTTC. It translates to CSVRWYQETQYF.

The chain combines TRBV18 with TRBJ2-7; D uncertain. The CDR3 has 13 amino acids. CDR1 KGHSH and CDR2 LQKENI come from the germline V gene. Trimming left V 1 base short and J 2 bases short, with 6 bases between. The CDR3 protein is CASSPQYAYEQYF. CDR3 DNA sequence: TGTGCCAGCTCACCACAATACGCCTACGAGCAGTACTTC.

This chain connects TRBV30 to TRBJ1-5, with D unclear. V lost 2 bases and J lost 3, with 5 bases in between. The CDR3 runs 12 residues. The germline CDR1 and CDR2 sequences are GTSNPN and SVGIG (reference sequence). The CDR3 region has the DNA TGTGCCTGGAGTTCCACCAATCAGCCCCAGCATTTT. Protein product: CAWSSTNQPQHF.

This chain joins TRBV9 and TRBJ1-1; TRBD1 matches at 8 bases. The CDR3 is 15 residues long. Germline trimming cut 3 bases from V and 0 bases from J; bases unmatched to any gene: 4. CDR1 SGDLS and CDR2 YYNGEE come from the germline V gene. CDR3 sequence reads: CASSAGTGLNTEAFF. DNA for the CDR3: TGTGCCAGCAGCGCCGGGACAGGCCTGAACACTGAAGCTTTCTTT.

V usage is TRBV28 and J usage is TRBJ2-5; TRBD1 matches at 8 bases. Germline V CDR1 and CDR2: MDHEN, SYDVKM. The length of the CDR3 is 14 residues. With V trimmed by 4 bases and J by 2 bases, 3 bases remained unmatched. CDR3 sequence: CASSSDRGQETQYF. The CDR3 DNA follows: TGTGCCAGCAGTTCAGACAGGGGACAAGAGACCCAGTACTTC.

The chain is built from TRBV9 and TRBJ2-3; D is perhaps TRBD1 (6 bases). The V end lost 4 bases, the J end lost 1 base, and 10 bases lay between the germline ends. Germline V CDR1 and CDR2: SGDLS, YYNGEE. The CDR3 consists of 14 residues. This chain's CDR3 is CASSPQGGTDTQYF. DNA of the CDR3: TGTGCCAGCAGCCCACAGGGCGGCACAGATACGCAGTATTTT.

This clone was recorded many times. The V gene is TRBV7-8, the J gene TRBJ2-2, with 9 bases aligning to TRBD2. Germline assignment: CDR1 SGHVS and CDR2 FQNEAQ. The CDR3 spans 15 residues. The ends lost 6 bases at V and 5 bases at J; junction bases unmatched: 7. The chain's CDR3 is CASRSSGSGTGELFF. The CDR3 nucleotides are TGTGCCAGCAGAAGTAGCGGGAGCGGTACCGGGGAGCTGTTTTTT.

The chain is built from TRBV7-9 and TRBJ2-1; possible D gene TRBD1, 5 bases. From germline, CDR1 is SEHNR and CDR2 FQNEAQ (reference sequence). This CDR3 is built from 15 residues. Trimming left V 4 bases short and J 1 base short, with 11 bases between. CDR3 nucleotide sequence: TGTGCCAGCAGCTCAAGGGGTAAATCCTACAATGAGCAGTTCTTC. The encoded protein is CASSSRGKSYNEQFF.

The CDR3 loop reads CASSIEGMRNQPQHF. CDR3 coding DNA: TGTGCCAGTAGTATAGAGGGGATGCGCAATCAGCCCCAGCATTTT. The chain combines TRBV19 with TRBJ1-5; D ambiguous. The germline V gene encodes CDR1 LNHDA and CDR2 SQIVND (reference sequence). CDR3 size: 15 residues. Trimming left V 0 bases short and J 2 bases short, with 8 bases between.

CDR3 bases: TGCAGCGTTGTGCCCCGGGAGAACACTGAAGCTTTCTTT. It is translated as CSVVPRENTEAFF. The chain employs TRBV29-1 and TRBJ1-1; D gene ambiguous. CDR1 SQVTM and CDR2 ANQGSEA come from the germline V gene. CDR3 length equals 13 residues. The V end lost 4 bases, the J end lost 1 base, and 10 bases lay between the germline ends.

In its sample, this clone was seen a few times. This chain joins TRBV28 and TRBJ1-1; D not certain. Trimming removed 3 bases from V and 4 bases from J, with 6 bases in between. This CDR3 is 12 amino acids long. Germline lookup yields CDR1 MDHEN and CDR2 SYDVKM. The CDR3 protein is CASSFGPTEAFF. DNA of the CDR3: TGTGCCAGCAGTTTCGGCCCCACTGAAGCTTTCTTT.

V usage is TRBV21-1 and J usage is TRBJ2-6; the D segment call TRBD2 is taken from the table without a DNA check. TRBV21-1 is annotated as a pseudogene. This CDR3 is built from 18 residues. The chain's CDR3 is CASSKEGREASGANVLTF. CDR3 in DNA: TGTGCCAGCAGCAAAGAGGGGCGGGAGGCCTCTGGGGCCAACGTCCTGACTTTC.

The rearrangement joins TRBV4-1 to TRBJ1-4, with D perhaps TRBD1 (6 bases). The length of the CDR3 is 13 residues. Trimming removed 5 bases at V and 8 bases at J, with 12 bases between. The germline gives CDR1 MGHRA, CDR2 YSYEKL. Here the CDR3 reads CASSLTGGEKLFF. The CDR3, as DNA: TGCGCCAGCAGCTTGACAGGTGGGGAAAAACTGTTTTTT.

The rearrangement uses TRBV5-4 and TRBJ2-5; weak D call: TRBD2 (6 bases). The DNA matches TRBJ2-7 better at its end, which makes the J call doubtful. Germline V CDR1 and CDR2: SGHNT, YYREEE (reference sequence). This CDR3 has 13 amino acids. The CDR3 DNA reads as TGTGCCAGCAGCTTGTACGGGAGTTACGAGCAGTACTTC. Protein: CASSLYGSYEQYF.

The chain uses TRBV5-4 and TRBJ2-5; 11 bases are shared with TRBD2. This CDR3 has 17 residues. Per the germline V gene, CDR1 is SGHNT and CDR2 is YYREEE (reference sequence). Losses at the gene ends were 4 bases for V and 5 bases for J; bases not matched to a gene: 13. CDR3 in DNA: TGTGCCAGCAGCCCCGGGCCCCTAGCGGGAGGCCCCGAGACCCAGTACTTC. It codes for CASSPGPLAGGPETQYF.

The rearrangement joins TRBV7-9 to TRBJ1-5; D unresolved. Germline CDR1 and CDR2: SEHNR and FQNEAQ (reference sequence). This CDR3 region has 14 residues. Trimming left V 1 base short and J 3 bases short, with 7 bases between. The CDR3 DNA is TGTGCCAGCAGCTTAGGGGGAGACAATCAGCCCCAGCATTTT. It specifies CASSLGGDNQPQHF.

This clone has a handful of counts. The V gene is TRBV29-1, the J gene TRBJ1-1; the D is unclear. Germline V gives CDR1 SQVTM, CDR2 ANQGSEA. CDR3 size: 12 residues. V lost 4 bases, J lost 2 bases, and 8 bases lay in between. CDR3 nucleotides: TGCAGCGTTGTGGACGGAAACACTGAAGCTTTCTTT. Protein product: CSVVDGNTEAFF. The full variable domain, its missing parts supplied by reference TRBV29-1 and TRBJ1-1, is SAVISQKPSRDICQRGTSLTIQCQVDSQVTMMFWYRQQPGQSLTLIATANQGSEATYESGFVIDKFPISRPNLTFSTLTVSNMSPEDSSIYLCSVVDGNTEAFFGQGTRLTVV.

This chain uses TRBV6-5 with TRBJ2-3; no clear D gene. The CDR3 loop spans 13 amino acids. Germline-derived CDR1 and CDR2 are MNHEY and SVGAGI. The V end was cut by 0 bases, the J end by 5 bases, with 6 bases between. CDR3 coding DNA: TGTGCCAGCAGTTACTCGTACAAAGATACGCAGTATTTT. Protein sequence: CASSYSYKDTQYF.

The V and J genes are TRBV7-8 and TRBJ2-7; D possibly corresponds to TRBD2 (6 bases). Germline-derived CDR1 and CDR2 are SGHVS and FQNEAQ. V gave up 1 base and J gave up 2 bases, with 9 bases separating them. The CDR3 runs to 14 residues. Here the CDR3 reads CASSLEGRTYEQYF. CDR3 nucleotides: TGTGCCAGCAGCTTAGAGGGGAGGACCTACGAGCAGTACTTC.

The chain recombines TRBV29-1 with TRBJ2-5, with 8 bases identical to TRBD2. The CDR3 totals 13 residues. Losses at the gene ends were 6 bases for V and 3 bases for J; bases not matched to a gene: 6. Germline CDR1 reads SQVTM; CDR2 reads ANQGSEA. CDR3 region: CSVGGGGKETQYF. The CDR3, as DNA: TGCAGCGTCGGGGGGGGCGGAAAAGAGACCCAGTACTTC. Supplemented by reference TRBV29-1 and TRBJ2-5, the full variable domain reads SAVISQKPSRDICQRGTSLTIQCQVDSQVTMMFWYRQQPGQSLTLIATANQGSEATYESGFVIDKFPISRPNLTFSTLTVSNMSPEDSSIYLCSVGGGGKETQYFGPGTRLLVL.

The count of this clone is one. V and J are TRBV7-8 and TRBJ1-2; TRBD1 is a possible D gene (6 bases). Germline-derived CDR1 and CDR2 are SGHVS and FQNEAQ. The V end lost 4 bases, the J end lost 7 bases, and 19 bases lay between the germline ends. CDR3 length: 15 amino acids. CDR3 in amino acids: CASSSTQGRRGGYTF. CDR3 in DNA: TGTGCCAGCAGCTCCACACAGGGCCGAAGAGGTGGCTACACCTTC.

V is TRBV19 and J is TRBJ2-1; 7 nucleotides match TRBD1. V shed 8 bases and J 8 bases; nucleotides not matched to a gene: 9. Germline CDR1 reads LNHDA; CDR2 reads SQIVND (reference sequence). CDR3 size: 13 residues. DNA for the CDR3: TGTGCCAGTCGCGATAACAGGGGATATGAGCAGTTCTTC. This codes for CASRDNRGYEQFF.

This chain links TRBV28 with TRBJ2-7, with D tentatively TRBD2 (6 bases). This CDR3 contains 13 residues. CDR1 MDHEN and CDR2 SYDVKM come from the germline V gene. With 8 bases removed from V and 2 bases from J, the gap between germline ends came to 13 bases. The CDR3 nucleotides are TGTGCCAGCGGTAAAAGCGGGCCCTACGAGCAGTACTTC. Protein product: CASGKSGPYEQYF.